This TCR beta chain originates from a study of T-cell reconstitution after alpha-beta-depleted transplantation in children. For TCRbeta, the library was prepared with unique molecular identifiers. TCRdb processed the PCR reads anew with MiXCR; each CDR3 protein has one entry. The table lists about 120,000 distinct CDR3 sequences, about a tenth of them singletons. Germline-derived CDR1 and CDR2 are MDHEN and SYDVKM. Trimming cost V 4 bases and J 2 bases; bases outside gene matches: 10. This CDR3 comprises 16 residues. Sequenced here: PBMCs, sampled before TCRalphabeta/CD19-depleted stem cell transplant. The sequence was obtained from a boy aged 2 to 10 with acute lymphoblastic leukemia, due to receive a stem cell transplant. V and J are TRBV28 and TRBJ2-7, with 8 nucleotides matching TRBD1. The CDR3 nucleotides read TGTGCCAGCAGTTCTAAATTCGGACAGGGCGCCTACGAGCAGTACTTC. The encoded protein is CASSSKFGQGAYEQYF.